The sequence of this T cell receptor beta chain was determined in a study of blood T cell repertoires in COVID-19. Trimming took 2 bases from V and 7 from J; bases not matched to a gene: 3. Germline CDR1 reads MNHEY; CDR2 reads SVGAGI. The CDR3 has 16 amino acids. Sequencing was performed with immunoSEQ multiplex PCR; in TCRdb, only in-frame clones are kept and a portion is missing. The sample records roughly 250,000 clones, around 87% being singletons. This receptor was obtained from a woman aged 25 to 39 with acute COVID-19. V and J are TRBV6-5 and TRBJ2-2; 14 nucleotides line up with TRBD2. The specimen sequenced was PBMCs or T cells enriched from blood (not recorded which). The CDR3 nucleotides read TGTGCCAGCAGTTACGGGACTAGCGGGGGCCACGGGGAGCTGTTTTTT. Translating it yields CASSYGTSGGHGELFF.